Reported below is one T cell receptor beta chain. Looked up from germline, CDR1 is SGHRS and CDR2 is YFSETQ. The CDR3 covers 15 residues. Unmatched junction bases numbered 2, after V lost 1 base and J lost 4 bases. The record originates from a study of blood T cell repertoires in COVID-19. About the research overall: Italy, Spain and the United States were the sources of the convalescent and acute COVID-19 samples. Nucleic acid was either cDNA or gDNA, and it came from T cells, B-cell-depleted T cells, or PBMCs.

Data came from immunoSEQ multiplex PCR; TCRdb stores just in-frame clones and leaves some out. In the table there are roughly 220,000 clones, about three quarters of which are singletons. The receptor comes from a woman between 65 and 79 years old with acute or convalescent COVID-19. Sequencing was carried out using peripheral blood. V is TRBV5-1 and J is TRBJ2-5; 12 bases agree with TRBD2. The CDR3 spells CASSLQLAGGETQYF. The CDR3 DNA reads TGCGCCAGCAGCTTGCAACTAGCGGGAGGAGAGACCCAGTACTTC.